This TCR beta chain was identified in a study of OX40 agonist ivuxolimab in advanced cancers. Background on the study: Head and neck, renal cell, melanoma or hepatocellular carcinoma were the cancers that dose-escalation patients had. Among those treated, three patients had partial responses, one with hepatocellular carcinoma and two with cutaneous melanoma. Overall study findings and caveats: Averaging showed that CD8+ T cells had more expanded clones than CD4+ did. With doses of 0.1 to 3.0 mg/kg, CD4+ and CD8+ blood T cells had undergone clonal expansion by week 6.

The table came from immunoSEQ multiplex PCR; TCRdb's copy has only in-frame clones and leaves some out. Among some 73,000 clones listed, 75% to 90% were seen once. After removal of 2 bases from V and 4 bases from J, the junction contained 10 bases not matched to a gene. CDR3 length: 18 residues. In germline, CDR1 is SGHVS, CDR2 FNYEAQ. Comment on this clone: Its matching antigen is unknown.

The chain couples TRBV7-6 to TRBJ2-3; 12 nucleotides match TRBD2. The sample in question was CD4+ or CD8+ T cells sorted from blood, obtained in a trial of the OX40 agonist ivuxolimab. This sequence was found in an adult with an advanced solid tumor such as melanoma, head and neck, liver or kidney cancer. The DNA of the CDR3 is TGTGCCAGCAGCTTAACTAGCGGGAGGATGGGCTTGGCAGATACGCAGTATTTT. The encoded protein is CASSLTSGRMGLADTQYF.